This T cell receptor (beta chain) was sequenced in a study of control samples from healthy donors and cancer patients. TCRdb's table, derived via immunoSEQ multiplex PCR, lists solely in-frame clones and lacks some. The repertoire consists of about 110,000 clones, with roughly nine tenths occurring once and the leading ten covering 4% to 4.5%. V was pared by 5 bases and J by 4 bases, with 9 bases between. CDR1 and CDR2 from the germline V gene are MNHEY and SMNVEV (reference sequence). CDR3 length: 12 amino acids. This clone was found once. This receptor was identified in a human donor in good health. The donor label of this sample is uncertain. The sequenced material came from blood. V and J are TRBV27 and TRBJ2-7, with TRBD2 as a possible D gene (5 bases). CDR3 protein: CASSRGQYEQYF. DNA of the CDR3: TGTGCCAGCAGTCGAGGGCAATACGAGCAGTACTTC.